Included here is one T cell receptor (beta chain) sequence, with context. Its antigen is currently unknown. The CDR3 length is 13 residues. V was shortened by 2 bases and J by 5 bases, with 9 bases between the two germline ends. CDR1 and CDR2 from the germline V gene are WSHSY and SAAADI. Donors included only healthy HIV-negative adults lacking recent acute infections or vaccinations. Sequenced by immunoSEQ multiplex PCR; TCRdb stores in-frame clones only, minus some. The sample records around 600,000 clones, almost 97% being singletons. The data were obtained in a study of shared clonotypes between healthy human individuals. Study-level background: Each donor contributed plates that comprised three CD4 naive, three CD4 memory, two CD8 naive and one CD8 memory. Overall study findings and caveats: Non-shared clonotypes were found to have lower generation probabilities than the clonotypes that were shared by all four of the sorted-subset donors.

This chain links TRBV10-2 with TRBJ1-2, with D possibly being TRBD1 (5 bases). The receptor's source is a woman in her 30s in good health. Sequencing was carried out using naive CD4+ T cells sorted from blood. Subset: CD45RA+ positively selected. Here the CDR3 DNA reads TGCGCCAGCAGTGAGGGGACCGATTATGGCTACACCTTC. Protein product: CASSEGTDYGYTF.